The rows below give T cell receptor beta chains drawn from one sample of a study of T cell repertoires in cytomegalovirus infection. A single record per CDR3 protein comes from TCRdb applying MiXCR to the reads. The sample has some 450,000 distinct CDR3 sequences; approximately 30% are singletons. Sequencing was performed on PBMCs. The origin of the receptors is a human donor in good health (CMV status not recorded). Some clones in this sample may be carry-over from other donors' samples. CDR3s include the opening cysteine and the closing phenylalanine or tryptophan. The D gene is left open where the match is weak. Not all rows give a size; the values are once, few, many and, for expanded clones, a class.

v_gene	d_gene	abundance	j_gene	CDR3aa	CDR3nt
TRBV5-6	TRBD1	.	TRBJ2-7	CASSLGQGIPEQYF	TGTGCCAGCAGCTTGGGACAGGGAATTCCCGAGCAGTACTTC
TRBV7-2	TRBD1	many	TRBJ2-1	CASSPDRGRNNEQFF	TGTGCCAGCAGCCCCGACAGGGGCCGCAACAATGAGCAGTTCTTC
TRBV28	.	many	TRBJ2-7	CASSPRESYEQYF	TGTGCCAGCAGCCCCCGGGAGAGCTACGAGCAGTACTTC
TRBV7-2	.	many	TRBJ1-1	CASSLSETNTEAFF	TGTGCCAGCAGCTTATCAGAAACAAACACTGAAGCTTTCTTT
TRBV20-1	.	few	TRBJ1-1	CSARSPIRAFNTEAFF	TGCAGTGCTAGGTCCCCCATTCGGGCCTTCAACACTGAAGCTTTCTTT
TRBV5-5	.	.	TRBJ1-2	CASSPLYSGLSSYTF	TGTGCCAGCAGCCCCTTGTACTCTGGGCTTTCGAGCTACACCTTC
TRBV7-8	.	many	TRBJ2-7	CASSSAGGGYEQYF	TGTGCCAGCAGCTCCGCAGGAGGGGGTTACGAGCAGTACTTC
TRBV6-2/TRBV6-3	TRBD2	.	TRBJ2-3	CASTFSSGSSTDTQYF	TGTGCCAGCACCTTCTCTAGCGGGTCCTCCACAGATACGCAGTATTTT
TRBV25-1	.	few	TRBJ2-2	CASSELRENTGELFF	TGTGCCAGCAGTGAACTCAGAGAGAACACCGGGGAGCTGTTTTTT
TRBV5-1	TRBD1	.	TRBJ2-1	CASSFPLADRGPYNEQFF	TGCGCCAGCAGCTTTCCCTTGGCCGACAGGGGTCCCTACAATGAGCAGTTCTTC
TRBV6-8	.	few	TRBJ2-1	CASSLPTGKEHNEQFF	TGTGCCAGCAGCCTTCCTACAGGTAAAGAACACAATGAGCAGTTCTTC
TRBV6-2/TRBV6-3	.	.	TRBJ2-7	CASSYVRGGYEQYF	TGTGCCAGCAGTTATGTCCGGGGCGGCTACGAGCAGTACTTC
TRBV6-2/TRBV6-3	TRBD1	.	TRBJ1-5	CASKGTGAVDQPQHF	TGTGCCAGCAAAGGAACAGGGGCGGTGGATCAGCCCCAGCATTTT
TRBV4-1	TRBD1	many	TRBJ2-1	CASSQARDRGRNEQFF	TGCGCCAGCAGCCAAGCTCGGGACAGGGGGCGCAATGAGCAGTTCTTC
TRBV12-3/TRBV12-4	.	.	TRBJ1-4	CASSDNEKLFF	TGTGCCAGCAGTGACAATGAAAAACTGTTTTTT
TRBV7-8	TRBD1	many	TRBJ2-3	CASSLGRTGGTDTQYF	TGTGCCAGCAGCTTAGGAAGGACAGGCGGGACAGATACGCAGTATTTT
TRBV7-2	.	many	TRBJ2-7	CASSSTGLYHEQYF	TGTGCCAGCAGTTCAACGGGTCTCTACCACGAGCAGTACTTC
TRBV11-2	.	few	TRBJ2-5	CASRAGWEETQYF	TGTGCCAGCCGGGCAGGATGGGAGGAGACCCAGTACTTC
TRBV6-4	TRBD1	.	TRBJ2-7	CASSGPQGLFSYEQYF	TGTGCCAGCAGTGGGCCACAGGGGTTATTCTCCTACGAGCAGTACTTC
TRBV27	.	few	TRBJ2-1	CASSTGPSSRNEQFF	TGTGCCAGCAGTACGGGGCCCTCCTCCCGTAATGAGCAGTTCTTC
TRBV6-6	.	.	TRBJ1-3	CASSYSTSPGKRDTIYF	TGTGCCAGCAGTTACTCAACCTCACCGGGAAAAAGAGACACCATATATTTT
TRBV19	.	few	TRBJ1-5	CASTFRGDSNQPQHF	TGTGCCAGTACTTTCCGGGGGGACAGCAATCAGCCCCAGCATTTT
TRBV28	TRBD1	.	TRBJ1-2	CASRRDSENGYTF	TGTGCCAGCAGGCGGGACAGCGAAAATGGCTACACCTTC
TRBV7-9	.	.	TRBJ1-3	CASSPDRSSGNTIYF	TGTGCCAGCAGCCCAGACCGCAGCTCTGGAAACACCATATATTTT
TRBV7-3	.	few	TRBJ2-3	CASSPTASGRSTDTQYF	TGTGCCAGCAGCCCGACCGCGTCGGGGCGTAGCACAGATACGCAGTATTTT
TRBV9	.	few	TRBJ2-1	CASSPPGSGREQFF	TGTGCCAGCAGCCCCCCCGGGTCGGGCCGAGAGCAGTTCTTC
TRBV4-3	.	.	TRBJ2-3	CASSQDPDSTDTQYF	TGCGCCAGCAGCCAAGATCCCGATAGCACAGATACGCAGTATTTT
TRBV11-2	.	many	TRBJ2-7	CASSQLPGSGTSYEQYF	TGTGCCAGCAGCCAACTCCCGGGTAGCGGAACCTCCTACGAGCAGTACTTC